The sequence of this TCR beta chain was determined in a study of blood T cells in healthy people across ages. Overall study: Template switching picked up about one barcoded beta molecule for each two T cells. Notes on the study in general: Aged donors had fewer naive CD4+ cells and lower diversity than long-lived donors. Unsorted PBMCs blocked a conclusive comparison of naive and antigen-experienced cells.

Worth noting for this clonotype: No antigen is known for it.

The study drew donors from healthy Caucasian individuals in Russia aged roughly 6 to 95. The second PCR ran about 6 to 12 cycles with a sample-barcoded 5' primer and J-beta primers. Each CDR3 protein is one row after TCRdb ran MiXCR on the 5' RACE reads. This sample yields more than 650,000 distinct CDR3 sequences, of which over 20% are seen a single time; about 22% belongs to the top ten. V lost 2 bases to trimming and J lost 13 bases, with 11 bases between them. Germline CDR1 is SSHAT and CDR2 is FNYEAQ (reference sequence). The CDR3 covers 12 residues. Specimen: blood. V gene TRBV7-7 combines with J gene TRBJ2-2, with a weak D call TRBD2 (5 bases). The receptor's source is a man between 65 and 79 years old in good health. Written as DNA, the CDR3 is TGTGCCAGCAGCTTAAGACTACTTCGGCTGTTTTTT. As protein: CASSLRLLRLFF.